This passage covers 9 T cell receptor beta chains from one sample sequenced in a study of response to subunit inactivated influenza vaccine. TCRdb recomputed calls from the RT-PCR reads with MiXCR, one row per CDR3 protein. The table has fewer than 250,000 distinct CDR3 sequences, around 14% seen once. The material was CD8+ T cells sorted from PBMCs, obtained 4 to 6 days after vaccination. Receptors were obtained from a man aged 50 to 60 who received an inactivated influenza vaccine.

The rearrangement uses TRBV20-1 and TRBJ1-3; D is possibly TRBD1 (6 bases). The CDR3 is 15 residues long. V was pared by 1 base and J by 0 bases, with 10 bases between. The germline gives CDR1 DFQATT, CDR2 SNEGSKA (reference sequence). CDR3 amino acids: CSARVGQYSGNTIYF. CDR3 sequence (DNA): TGCAGTGCTAGAGTTGGACAGTACTCTGGAAACACCATATATTTT.

This clonotype was observed a few times. The V gene is TRBV28, the J gene TRBJ2-3, with D unclear. Germline assignment: CDR1 MDHEN and CDR2 SYDVKM. The CDR3 sequence is 12 residues long. Deletions cut 10 bases from V and 6 bases from J, with 14 bases between. This chain's CDR3 is CATTFGMDTQYF. The CDR3 nucleotides are TGTGCCACCACATTTGGGATGGATACGCAGTATTTT.

This clonotype has just a few counts. This rearrangement joins TRBV25-1 to TRBJ1-6, with 8 bases that match TRBD1. V was pared by 6 bases and J by 9 bases, with 7 bases of the junction left unmatched. The germline CDR1 and CDR2 sequences are MGHDK and SYGVNS. CDR3 length equals 14 residues. This CDR3 reads CASSTTGESSPLHF. The CDR3 nucleotides read TGTGCCAGCAGCACGACAGGGGAAAGTTCACCCCTCCACTTT.

This sequence joins TRBV5-1 and TRBJ2-1; 10 bases match TRBD2. The CDR3 runs 14 residues. J lost 9 bases, V lost 0 bases, and 3 bases had no gene match. Per the germline V gene, CDR1 is SGHRS and CDR2 is YFSETQ. In nucleotides, the CDR3 is TGCGCCAGCAGCTTGGAAGGACTAGCGGTTGAGCAGTTCTTC. This encodes CASSLEGLAVEQFF.

This clonotype has only a few counts. This chain links TRBV11-2 with TRBJ2-5; 12 nucleotides match TRBD2. CDR3 length: 19 amino acids. V gave up 1 base and J gave up 5 bases; unmatched junction bases: 14. Germline CDR1 and CDR2: SGHAT and FQNNGV. The CDR3 DNA follows: TGTGCCAGCAGCTTAGGGGCGCTAGCGGGGGGGCCGTTATGGGAGACCCAGTACTTC. It yields the protein CASSLGALAGGPLWETQYF. Together with reference TRBV11-2 and TRBJ2-5, the CDR3 gives the full variable domain: EAGVAQSPRYKIIEKRQSVAFWCNPISGHATLYWYQQILGQGPKLLIQFQNNGVVDDSQLPKDRFSAERLKGVDSTLKIQPAKLEDSAVYLCASSLGALAGGPLWETQYFGPGTRLLVL.

The V gene is TRBV27, the J gene TRBJ2-3; D may be TRBD1 (6 bases). The V gene lost 1 base and the J gene lost 1 base, with 9 bases spanning the gap. CDR1 is MNHEY, CDR2 SMNVEV, per germline (reference sequence). The CDR3 has 15 amino acids. The CDR3 DNA follows: TGTGCCAGCAGTTTATGGGCAGGGGGCACAGATACGCAGTATTTT. It codes for CASSLWAGGTDTQYF.

This chain uses TRBV30 with TRBJ2-3; D is possibly TRBD2 (5 bases). This CDR3 has 14 residues. CDR1 and CDR2 from the germline V gene are GTSNPN and SVGIG (reference sequence). Deletions cut 0 bases from V and 5 bases from J, with 12 bases between. The CDR3 DNA sequence: TGTGCCTGGAGTGTGGGGAGAAGGCGAGATACGCAGTATTTT. It translates to CAWSVGRRRDTQYF. The full variable domain, in which reference TRBV30 and TRBJ2-3 provide the parts outside the CDR3, is SQTIHQWPATLVQPVGSPLSLECTVEGTSNPNLYWYRQAAGRGLQLLFYSVGIGQISSEVPQNLSASRPQDRQFILSSKKLLLSDSGFYLCAWSVGRRRDTQYFGPGTRLTVL.

This clonotype was counted between two and nine times. The gene calls are TRBV14 and TRBJ2-7; D is uncertain. This CDR3 has 15 residues. Germline V gene lookup returns CDR1 SGHDN and CDR2 FVKESK. V lost 1 base, J lost 6 bases, and 16 bases lay in between. CDR3: CASSQGLTAPTEQYF. Here the CDR3 DNA reads TGTGCCAGCAGCCAAGGATTAACAGCCCCTACCGAGCAGTACTTC. The whole variable domain, filled in from reference TRBV14 and TRBJ2-7, reads EAGVTQFPSHSVIEKGQTVTLRCDPISGHDNLYWYRRVMGKEIKFLLHFVKESKQDESGMPNNRFLAERTGGTYSTLKVQPAELEDSGVYFCASSQGLTAPTEQYFGPGTRLTVT.

The J gene is TRBJ2-5, the V gene TRBV7-2; the D is unclear. The CDR3 has 16 residues. Trimming cost V 2 bases and J 2 bases, with 15 bases left between them. In germline, CDR1 is SGHTA, CDR2 FQGNSA. The CDR3 region is CASSLTAHEDQETQYF. As DNA, the CDR3 is TGTGCCAGCAGCTTAACGGCACACGAAGATCAAGAGACCCAGTACTTC.